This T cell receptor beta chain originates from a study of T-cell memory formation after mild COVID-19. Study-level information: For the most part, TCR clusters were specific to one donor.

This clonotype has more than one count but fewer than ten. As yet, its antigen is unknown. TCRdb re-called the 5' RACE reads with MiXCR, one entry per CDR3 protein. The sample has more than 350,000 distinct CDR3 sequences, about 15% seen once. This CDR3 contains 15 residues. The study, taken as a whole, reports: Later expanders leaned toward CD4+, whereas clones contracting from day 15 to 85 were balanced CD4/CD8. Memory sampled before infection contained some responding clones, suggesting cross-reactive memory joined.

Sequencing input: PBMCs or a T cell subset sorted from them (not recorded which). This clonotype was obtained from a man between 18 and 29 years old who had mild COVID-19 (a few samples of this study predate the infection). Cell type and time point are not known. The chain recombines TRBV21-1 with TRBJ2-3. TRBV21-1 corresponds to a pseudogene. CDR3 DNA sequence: TGTGCCAGCAGCAAAGTTCCCCGTACCACTGGTACGCAGTATTTT. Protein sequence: CASSKVPRTTGTQYF.